This TCR beta chain appears in the sequencing data of a study of PD-L1 blockade in urothelial cancer. Whole-study context: Atezolizumab therapy began for patients around 2014, dosed at 1,200 mg intravenously every 3 weeks. A median blood sample held about 140,000 T cells and tens of thousands of unique TCRs. Study results and caveats: Below-median pretreatment blood TCR clonality predicted better survival.

This CDR3 has 15 amino acids. In germline, CDR1 is MNHEY, CDR2 SMNVEV (reference sequence). V shed 2 bases, J shed 3 bases, and the junction held 1 base outside the gene matches. Time point described: pretreatment peripheral blood. As for this clone: Its specificity is unknown.

The assay was immunoSEQ multiplex PCR, and TCRdb's table has in-frame clones only and misses some. The data contain around 100,000 clones, around 90% of them singletons. This TCR was sampled from a man aged 55 to 70 with urothelial cancer. This material consisted of PBMCs, taken around atezolizumab (anti-PD-L1) treatment. This chain connects TRBV27 to TRBJ2-1, with TRBD2 identical over 10 bases. The chain's CDR3 is CASSLTSGVYNEQFF. CDR3 nucleotides: TGTGCCAGCAGTTTAACTAGCGGGGTCTACAATGAGCAGTTCTTC.